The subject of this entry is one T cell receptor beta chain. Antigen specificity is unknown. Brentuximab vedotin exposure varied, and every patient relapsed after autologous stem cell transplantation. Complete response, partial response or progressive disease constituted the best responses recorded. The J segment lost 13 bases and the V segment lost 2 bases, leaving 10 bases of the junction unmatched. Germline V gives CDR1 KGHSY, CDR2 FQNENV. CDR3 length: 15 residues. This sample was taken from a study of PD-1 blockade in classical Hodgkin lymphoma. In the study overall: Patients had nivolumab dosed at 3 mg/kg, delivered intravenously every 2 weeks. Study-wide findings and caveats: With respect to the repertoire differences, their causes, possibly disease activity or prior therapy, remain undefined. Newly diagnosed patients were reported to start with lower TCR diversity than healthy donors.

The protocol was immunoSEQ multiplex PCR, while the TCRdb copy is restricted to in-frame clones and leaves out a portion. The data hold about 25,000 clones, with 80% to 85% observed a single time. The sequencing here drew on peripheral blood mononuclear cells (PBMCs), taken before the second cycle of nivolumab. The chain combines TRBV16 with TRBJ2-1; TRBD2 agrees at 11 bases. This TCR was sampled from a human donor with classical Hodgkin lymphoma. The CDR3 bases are TGTGCCAGCAGCCAACCCCTAGCGGGGGGCCCCGTACAGTTCTTC. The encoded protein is CASSQPLAGGPVQFF.